The entry below describes one T cell receptor (beta chain). Its antigen is still unknown. No base qualities exist here, and no much larger clone lies one base off it. The data originate from a study of early T cells in non-severe SARS-CoV-2 infection (dated by TCRdb to about 2021). Notes on the research overall: Because TCR sequencing was done on bulk RNA from unsorted whole blood, the alpha and beta chains could not be paired.

Receptor libraries were prepared by 5' RACE. Sequencing was performed on a NextSeq 500. The TCR library protocol attached unique molecular identifiers to individual cDNA molecules to correct for sequencing error and PCR bias. Sequencing covered both TCR alpha and beta chains, and within each sample the abundances of alpha and beta sequences were tightly co-correlated. The authors processed their data as follows. V gene, J gene and CDR3 annotation of TCR sequences was performed with Decombinator V4. Expanded TCRs were defined as changing significantly between any two time points under a Poisson model with p below 0.0001. TCR abundances were normalised to the total number of TCRs sequenced per sample and were expressed as counts per million. MAIT TCRs were defined by TRAV1-2 paired with TRAJ12, TRAJ20 or TRAJ33, and iNKT TCRs by TRAV10 paired with TRAJ18. VDJdb, accessed 1 November 2021, was searched for CMV, EBV and SARS-CoV-2 annotated TCRs, excluding TCRs annotated for multiple antigens. TCRdb reworked the public reads: Q25 trimming with fastp, MiXCR clone assembly, productive beta chains retained. Under each unique CDR3 protein, matching rows form one entry showing the most common genes and DNA. The V and J calls come from TCRdb's annotation, not from the publication. The sample records 20,000 to 25,000 distinct CDR3 sequences, roughly 4.5% of which are singletons. Roughly 15% of the sample comes from the top ten.

The study at large found these results: VDJdb matching was skewed toward anti-spike CD8 responses and likely underestimated virus-specific expansions by missing private and CD4 specificities.

Looking up the germline V gene yields CDR1 SQVTM and CDR2 ANQGSEA. Reading from cysteine to phenylalanine, the CDR3 counts 13 amino acids. The sequence is cut down to CDR3 DNA, 39 bases in frame from base 1. At the junction V is shortened by 4 bases and J by 3 bases, with 12 bases in between. This was a case-control study nested in a cohort of healthcare workers in London, UK, who had nasopharyngeal swab PCR tests and blood samples taken every week. Healthcare workers were recruited during the week of the UK lockdown, between 23 and 31 March 2020, and followed weekly for up to roughly 15 weeks. The chain couples TRBV29-1 to TRBJ1-1, with a tentative D gene TRBD1 over 5 matching bases. Sequencing used whole blood. The TCR sequence derives from an adult who was a healthcare worker with PCR-confirmed SARS-CoV-2 infection or an uninfected control (not recorded which). The CDR3 in this case is CSVGGGVHTEAFF. The DNA sequence is given as TGCAGCGTTGGGGGCGGGGTGCACACTGAAGCTTTCTTT.